The TCR beta chain described here comes from a study of CD8 T cells in ankylosing spondylitis. Study results and caveats: Clones tied to disease were said to be significantly enriched in matched ankylosing spondylitis synovial fluid. A TCR beta motif made of 7 to 9 highly homologous variants seemed typical of ankylosing spondylitis blood. Reactive arthritis synovial fluid and blood previously showed some of these motif variants.

Quantitative 5'-RACE with molecular barcodes was used to make the TCR beta libraries. TCRdb fed the 5' RACE reads into MiXCR, producing one record per CDR3 protein. The data show some 240,000 distinct CDR3 sequences, 20% to 30% seen once. On this clonotype itself: Its antigen is unknown.

Between the trimmed V and J ends, which lost 6 bases and 10 bases, there was a span of 22 bases. This CDR3 region has 15 residues. CDR1 is SGHAT and CDR2 is FQNNGV in the germline V gene. The sequence came from a male donor with ankylosing spondylitis or in good health (not recorded which). The rearrangement joins TRBV11-2 to TRBJ2-1; tentatively, D is TRBD1 or TRBD2 (5 bases each). Source material: blood, either unsorted or a sorted T cell fraction (not recorded which). The chain's CDR3 is CASRPPGPGGGEQFF. In DNA form, the CDR3 reads TGTGCCAGCAGACCACCGGGACCCGGAGGTGGCGAGCAGTTCTTC. Looking up the rest from reference TRBV11-2 and TRBJ2-1 gives the full variable domain: EAGVAQSPRYKIIEKRQSVAFWCNPISGHATLYWYQQILGQGPKLLIQFQNNGVVDDSQLPKDRFSAERLKGVDSTLKIQPAKLEDSAVYLCASRPPGPGGGEQFFGPGTRLTVL.